Following are 8 T cell receptor beta chains from one sample sequenced in a study of cytomegalovirus exposure and HLA in healthy donors. The PCR was carried out with 60 Vbeta primers and 13 Jbeta primers. Some clones are missing from TCRdb's copy, which holds only in-frame ones; the method was immunoSEQ multiplex PCR. The top ten hold around 6.7% of the sample, which has around 160,000 clones, roughly three quarters seen once. Specimen: PBMCs. The receptors were gathered from a woman in her forties in good health and CMV-seropositive.

The chain is built from TRBV12-5 and TRBJ1-4; the match to TRBD1 covers 12 bases. This CDR3 has 15 amino acids. Per the germline V gene, CDR1 is LGHNT and CDR2 is FRNRAP. With 6 bases clipped from V and 8 bases from J, the junction kept 7 bases outside the gene matches. CDR3 DNA sequence: TGTGCTAGTGGGGGGGACAGGGGGCGCGGGGAAAAACTGTTTTTT. This encodes CASGGDRGRGEKLFF.

The chain combines TRBV6-1 with TRBJ1-1; 8 nucleotides line up with TRBD1. The germline gives CDR1 MNHNS, CDR2 SASEGT. The J segment lost 1 base and the V segment lost 1 base, leaving 5 bases of the junction unmatched. This CDR3 has 16 residues. CDR3 in amino acids: CASSEGQGIGNTEAFF. CDR3 in DNA: TGTGCCAGCAGTGAAGGACAGGGGATCGGGAACACTGAAGCTTTCTTT.

CDR3 protein: CASSVASVGTDTQYF. CDR3 nucleotide sequence: TGTGCCAGCAGCGTAGCATCGGTGGGCACAGATACGCAGTATTTT. The genes are TRBV9 and TRBJ2-3; D is unclear. Per germline, CDR1 SGDLS and CDR2 YYNGEE. The ends were cut back, 0 bases at V and 1 base at J, with 9 bases in the middle. CDR3 length equals 15 residues.

The chain recombines TRBV18 with TRBJ1-2; a weak D match, TRBD1 (5 bases). Trimming pared 3 bases from V and 2 bases from J, leaving 10 bases between. The CDR3 consists of 14 residues. From germline, CDR1 is KGHSH and CDR2 LQKENI. The CDR3 DNA is TGTGCCAGCTCACCCGCTTCAGGGAACTATGGCTACACCTTC. Its translation is CASSPASGNYGYTF.

This clone was counted between two and nine times. V usage is TRBV7-2 and J usage is TRBJ2-1; D remains ambiguous. Trimming shortened V by 0 bases and J by 5 bases, and 8 bases separated the two germline ends. The length of the CDR3 is 14 residues. Germline V lookup: CDR1 SGHTA, CDR2 FQGNSA. CDR3 amino acids: CASSLAPSHNEQFF. Written as DNA, the CDR3 is TGTGCCAGCAGCTTAGCGCCTAGTCACAATGAGCAGTTCTTC. Full variable domain (outside the CDR3, taken from reference TRBV7-2 and TRBJ2-1): GAGVSQSPSNKVTEKGKDVELRCDPISGHTALYWYRQSLGQGLEFLIYFQGNSAPDKSGLPSDRFSAERTGGSVSTLTIQRTQQEDSAVYLCASSLAPSHNEQFFGPGTRLTVL.

The V call is TRBV9, the J call TRBJ1-2; TRBD1 is a possible D gene (5 bases). V was trimmed by 0 bases and J by 8 bases, leaving 14 bases between them. The CDR3 is 14 residues long. Germline loops: CDR1 SGDLS, CDR2 YYNGEE. CDR3 loop: CASSVAEGPGGYTF. The CDR3 DNA reads TGTGCCAGCAGCGTAGCGGAGGGGCCTGGGGGCTACACCTTC.

The chain employs TRBV7-3 and TRBJ2-2; TRBD2 matches at 7 bases. Per the germline V gene, CDR1 is SGHTA and CDR2 is FQGTGA. The CDR3 is 15 residues long. The junction had 10 bases not matched to a gene; V was cut back by 8 bases and J by 4 bases. In DNA, the CDR3 is TGTGCCAGCTCCCTTGCGGGGGTTGGCACCGGGGAGCTGTTTTTT. Its translation: CASSLAGVGTGELFF.

This clone has just a few counts. This chain connects TRBV5-4 to TRBJ1-1, with D possibly being TRBD1 (6 bases). Germline V lookup: CDR1 SGHNT, CDR2 YYREEE (reference sequence). V lost 4 bases and J 1 base, leaving 11 bases between the germline ends. The CDR3 covers 14 residues. Written as DNA, the CDR3 is TGTGCCAGCAGCCTGGGACATCCGAACACTGAAGCTTTCTTT. Translation: CASSLGHPNTEAFF.